This T cell receptor beta chain came from a study of CD4 T cells in relation to SARS-CoV-2 and coronaviruses. Germline V gene lookup returns CDR1 SGHTA and CDR2 FQGNSA. V was trimmed by 1 base and J by 1 base, leaving 9 bases between them. This CDR3 spans 15 amino acids. Naive and memory CD4+ T cells came from enriched cryopreserved PBMCs. 90,000 to 100,000 naive or memory CD4+ cells were cultured with CEF peptides for nine to ten days. Whole-study findings and limits: Monoreactive clones expanded significantly more to SARS-CoV-2 than crossreactive clones did. Approximately 65% of donors had memory CD4+ clonotypes crossrecognizing SARS-CoV-2 and common cold coronavirus spike.

Sequencing used immunoSEQ multiplex PCR; TCRdb keeps in-frame clones, though not all of them. The repertoire holds around 40,000 clones, with 75% to 90% as singletons. Points on this clone: What it binds is unknown.

The clonotype was recovered from an adult with COVID-19. The sample taken for sequencing was naive CD4+ T cells from PBMCs, cultured in vitro. The subset is: naive CD4+ T cells isolated by negative enrichment. The chain uses TRBV7-2 and TRBJ2-3, with a tentative D call TRBD2 (5 bases). CDR3 sequence reads: CASSLELGRTDTQYF. CDR3 bases: TGTGCCAGCAGCTTAGAACTAGGGCGCACAGATACGCAGTATTTT.